Shown below are 19 T cell receptor beta chains from a single sample sequenced in a study of T cell responses to AZD1222 COVID-19 vaccine. Profiling relied on immunoSEQ multiplex PCR, and the TCRdb table lists in-frame clones only, not all of them. Of 75,000 to 100,000 clones in the sample, around 89% were seen once. The specimen comprised peripheral blood, sampled on day 0 of AZD1222 vaccination. The receptor source for this set is an adult in good health.

The chain combines TRBV7-2 with TRBJ2-1; tentatively, D is TRBD1 (5 bases). From germline, CDR1 is SGHTA and CDR2 FQGNSA. Trimming took 5 bases from V and 8 from J, leaving 19 bases between them. This CDR3 has 15 residues. In nucleotides, the CDR3 is TGTGCCAGCAGCCCATCGGCGGCTAGGGGATATGAGCAGTTCTTC. It codes for CASSPSAARGYEQFF.

The chain links TRBV10-3 to TRBJ1-2; D is unresolved. V dropped 0 bases and J dropped 9 bases, with 11 bases sitting between them. The CDR3 is made up of 13 amino acids. Germline lookup yields CDR1 ENHRY and CDR2 SYGVKD. CDR3 protein: CAISESGVISYTF. DNA of the CDR3: TGTGCCATCAGTGAGTCTGGGGTTATCAGCTACACCTTC.

This chain joins TRBV12-3 or TRBV12-4 and TRBJ2-5; D assignment may be TRBD1 or TRBD2 (5 bases each). There are 13 residues in the CDR3. V gave up 7 bases and J gave up 5 bases, with 14 bases separating them. The CDR3 spells CASNQGELETQYF. In nucleotides, the CDR3 is TGTGCCAGCAACCAGGGAGAATTGGAGACCCAGTACTTC.

This rearrangement joins TRBV7-9 to TRBJ2-5, with 7 bases aligning to TRBD2. The CDR3 covers 16 residues. Germline V gives CDR1 SEHNR, CDR2 FQNEAQ (reference sequence). The ends lost 4 bases at V and 4 bases at J; junction bases unmatched: 12. CDR3 coding DNA: TGTGCCAGCAGCTATACTAGCGTCCTTAGGGGAGAGACCCAGTACTTC. Its protein is CASSYTSVLRGETQYF.

V usage is TRBV10-1 and J usage is TRBJ1-6; TRBD1 might be the D (6 bases). This CDR3 has 16 residues. Trimming removed 4 bases at V and 7 bases at J, with 17 bases between. Looked up from germline, CDR1 is WNHNN and CDR2 is SYGVQD (reference sequence). CDR3 residues: CASSVYAGTTNSPLHF. The CDR3 DNA reads TGCGCCAGCAGTGTTTATGCCGGGACAACGAATTCACCCCTCCACTTT.

The CDR3: CASSRYQIEAFF. The DNA for the CDR3 is TGTGCCAGCAGTCGATATCAAATAGAAGCTTTCTTT. The chain employs TRBV28 and TRBJ1-1; D remains ambiguous. Germline V gene lookup returns CDR1 MDHEN and CDR2 SYDVKM. Trimming removed 5 bases at V and 8 bases at J, with 12 bases between. CDR3 length equals 12 residues.

The chain uses TRBV29-1 and TRBJ1-1; D gene ambiguous. The V and J ends lost 7 bases and 0 bases respectively, with 12 bases between them. This CDR3 is built from 13 residues. The germline CDR1 and CDR2 sequences are SQVTM and ANQGSEA. Written as DNA, the CDR3 is TGCAGCGCCGCCACCTCCCTGAACACTGAAGCTTTCTTT. Protein product: CSAATSLNTEAFF.

This clone showed up just once. The chain uses TRBV6-5 and TRBJ2-5, with 9 bases fitting TRBD1. Germline V CDR1 and CDR2: MNHEY, SVGAGI. The CDR3 runs 13 residues. V was pared by 8 bases and J by 5 bases, with 6 bases of the junction left unmatched. CDR3 nucleotide sequence: TGTGCCAGCGGGAACAGGGGGCGGGAGACCCAGTACTTC. The encoded protein is CASGNRGRETQYF.

This clone was detected only once. This chain links TRBV24-1 with TRBJ2-1, with 12 bases matching TRBD2. CDR1 and CDR2 (germline): KGHDR, SFDVKD. The CDR3 has 18 amino acids. The V segment lost 3 bases and the J segment 10 bases; nucleotides outside the gene matches: 15. This CDR3 reads CATSDTPHSSGRVWEQFF. The CDR3, as DNA: TGTGCCACCAGTGATACCCCCCATTCTAGCGGGAGGGTTTGGGAGCAGTTCTTC.

This chain joins TRBV28 and TRBJ1-1; 10 bases map to TRBD1. The CDR3 has 15 amino acids. CDR1 MDHEN and CDR2 SYDVKM come from the germline V gene. V lost 5 bases, J lost 4 bases, and 7 bases stayed unmatched. The CDR3 here is CASSHAGQGTTEAFF. CDR3 in DNA: TGTGCCAGCAGTCACGCGGGACAGGGGACCACTGAAGCTTTCTTT.

The J gene is TRBJ2-6, the V gene TRBV10-3; a weak D match, TRBD1 (5 bases). The length of the CDR3 is 16 residues. Germline V gene lookup returns CDR1 ENHRY and CDR2 SYGVKD. V lost 3 bases and J lost 1, with 10 bases in between. The CDR3 loop is CAISDPTGSGANVLTF. In DNA form, the CDR3 reads TGTGCCATCAGTGACCCTACAGGATCTGGGGCCAACGTCCTGACTTTC.

The chain's CDR3 is CASSSQRALGGYTF. The CDR3 region has the DNA TGTGCCAGCAGCTCTCAGAGAGCCCTCGGTGGCTACACCTTC. V usage is TRBV11-2 and J usage is TRBJ1-2; D not resolved. CDR1 is SGHAT and CDR2 is FQNNGV in the germline V gene. With 4 bases removed from V and 7 bases from J, the gap between germline ends came to 16 bases. The CDR3 contains 14 residues.

This rearrangement joins TRBV18 to TRBJ2-5; TRBD2 is a possible D gene (6 bases). The germline V gene has CDR1 KGHSH and CDR2 LQKENI. Trimming removed 3 bases from V and 2 bases from J, with 16 bases in between. CDR3 length equals 16 residues. The CDR3 protein is CASSPGFSSVQETQYF. CDR3 sequence (DNA): TGTGCCAGCTCACCGGGTTTCTCTAGCGTACAAGAGACCCAGTACTTC. Full variable domain (outside the CDR3, taken from reference TRBV18 and TRBJ2-5): NAGVMQNPRHLVRRRGQEARLRCSPMKGHSHVYWYRQLPEEGLKFMVYLQKENIIDESGMPKERFSAEFPKEGPSILRIQQVVRGDSAAYFCASSPGFSSVQETQYFGPGTRLLVL.

The rearrangement joins TRBV6-1 to TRBJ2-7, with 11 nucleotides matching TRBD2. The CDR3 is 18 residues long. The J segment lost 2 bases and the V segment lost 0 bases, leaving 9 bases of the junction unmatched. CDR1 is MNHNS, CDR2 SASEGT, per germline. In nucleotides, the CDR3 is TGTGCCAGCAGTGAAGCAGAAACGGGACTAGCGGCTCCCTACGAGCAGTACTTC. As protein: CASSEAETGLAAPYEQYF.

The genes are TRBV6-5 and TRBJ2-7; D remains unclear. Germline CDR1 reads MNHEY; CDR2 reads SVGAGI. The CDR3 is made up of 15 amino acids. Trimming took off 0 bases at V and 1 base at J, with 10 bases between the two ends. CDR3 in DNA: TGTGCCAGCAGTTACTCGGTTTTGGGATCCTACGAGCAGTACTTC. This gives the protein CASSYSVLGSYEQYF.

The rearrangement links TRBV18 to TRBJ2-7, with 9 bases that match TRBD2. The ends lost 2 bases at V and 4 bases at J; junction bases unmatched: 9. This CDR3 is 16 amino acids long. The germline V gene encodes CDR1 KGHSH and CDR2 LQKENI. Here the CDR3 reads CASSPISGGTTYEQYF. In DNA form, the CDR3 reads TGTGCCAGCTCACCAATTAGCGGGGGAACTACTTACGAGCAGTACTTC.

The chain has TRBV2 and TRBJ1-4; TRBD1 aligns across 9 bases. Germline CDR1 SNHLY, CDR2 FYNNEI. The CDR3 consists of 15 residues. V lost 5 bases, J lost 5 bases, and 6 bases stayed unmatched. CDR3 sequence: CASSPGQGRNEKLFF. The CDR3 DNA reads as TGTGCCAGCAGTCCTGGACAGGGGCGGAATGAAAAACTGTTTTTT.

The V and J genes are TRBV6-5 and TRBJ1-2, with no clear D. V lost 7 bases to trimming and J lost 0 bases, with 6 bases between them. This CDR3 comprises 12 residues. Germline values: CDR1 MNHEY, CDR2 SVGAGI. The CDR3 is CASTATNYGYTF. Here the CDR3 DNA reads TGTGCCAGCACGGCGACTAACTATGGCTACACCTTC.

Here the CDR3 DNA reads TGTGCCAGCAGCGTAGGTCTAGCGGGAGTATCGTCCCCCGGGGAGCTGTTTTTT. Residues: CASSVGLAGVSSPGELFF. The chain links TRBV9 to TRBJ2-2; 10 nucleotides align to TRBD2. Per the germline V gene, CDR1 is SGDLS and CDR2 is YYNGEE. CDR3 size: 18 residues. Germline trimming cut 0 bases from V and 6 bases from J; bases unmatched to any gene: 11.